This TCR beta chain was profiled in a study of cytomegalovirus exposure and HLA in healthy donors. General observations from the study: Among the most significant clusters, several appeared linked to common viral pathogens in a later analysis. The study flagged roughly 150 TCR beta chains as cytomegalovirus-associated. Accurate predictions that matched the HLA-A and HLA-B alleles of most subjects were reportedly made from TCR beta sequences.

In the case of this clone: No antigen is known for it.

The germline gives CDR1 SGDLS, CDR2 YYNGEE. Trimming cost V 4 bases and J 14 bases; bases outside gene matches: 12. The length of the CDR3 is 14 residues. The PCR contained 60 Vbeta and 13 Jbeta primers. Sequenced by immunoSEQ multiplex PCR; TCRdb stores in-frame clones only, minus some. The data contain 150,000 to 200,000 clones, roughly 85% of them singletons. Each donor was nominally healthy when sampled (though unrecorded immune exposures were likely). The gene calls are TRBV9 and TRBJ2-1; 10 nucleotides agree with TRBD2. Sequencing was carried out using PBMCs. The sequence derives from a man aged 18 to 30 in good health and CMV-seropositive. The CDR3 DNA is TGTGCCAGCAGCCCCCGGATTAGCGGGGGGCGGGAGTTCTTC. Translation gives CASSPRISGGREFF.